These 30 T cell receptor beta chains came from one sample sequenced in a study of T cells after yellow fever vaccination. TCRdb analysed the 5' RACE reads with MiXCR anew, one entry per CDR3 protein. The sample consists of some 350,000 distinct CDR3 sequences, 6.2% of them appearing once. Specimen: PBMCs, collected 5 days after the yellow fever booster vaccination. These receptors all stem from a young man who received the YFV17D yellow fever vaccine.

The CDR3, as DNA: TGTGCCAGCAGTTACGTCAGGGCCGGGGAGCTGTTTTTT. Amino acids: CASSYVRAGELFF. J is TRBJ2-2 and V is TRBV6-2 or TRBV6-3; possible D gene TRBD1, 5 bases. This CDR3 is built from 13 residues. CDR1 MNHEY and CDR2 SVGEGT come from the germline V gene. Trimming removed 2 bases at V and 6 bases at J, with 7 bases between.

This clonotype was counted ten times or more. V gene TRBV29-1 combines with J gene TRBJ2-1, with D possibly called TRBD1 or TRBD2 (6 bases each). This CDR3 contains 16 residues. The V end lost 0 bases, the J end lost 4 bases, and 16 bases lay between the germline ends. From germline, CDR1 is SQVTM and CDR2 ANQGSEA. In nucleotides, the CDR3 is TGCAGCGTTGAAGATGTGACGGGGGCGGGGTACAATGAGCAGTTCTTC. It yields the protein CSVEDVTGAGYNEQFF.

V usage is TRBV10-3 and J usage is TRBJ2-2, with D tentatively TRBD1 (6 bases). The CDR3 has 16 amino acids. V was pared by 8 bases and J by 1 base, with 17 bases between. Germline V CDR1 and CDR2: ENHRY, SYGVKD. Here the CDR3 DNA reads TGTGCCATCGGTATGGGGGCTCGACGGAACACCGGGGAGCTGTTTTTT. This encodes CAIGMGARRNTGELFF.

The rearrangement links TRBV20-1 to TRBJ2-7, with 11 bases matching TRBD2. This CDR3 has 14 amino acids. V lost 3 bases and J lost 5; bases outside the gene matches: 6. The germline V gene has CDR1 DFQATT and CDR2 SNEGSKA (reference sequence). The CDR3 bases are TGCAGTGCTAGGCCTACTAGCGGGAGTAACGAGCAGTACTTC. Translation gives CSARPTSGSNEQYF.

A few counts support this clonotype. V is TRBV2 and J is TRBJ1-1; perhaps TRBD1 as D (5 bases). CDR1 is SNHLY, CDR2 FYNNEI, per germline. V was clipped by 3 bases and J by 5 bases, with 13 bases between them. This CDR3 region has 14 residues. CDR3 DNA sequence: TGTGCCAGCAGTGAGTTGGCAGGGCGAACTGAAGCTTTCTTT. It encodes CASSELAGRTEAFF.

The gene calls are TRBV10-3 and TRBJ2-2; D unclear. The germline V and J ends were trimmed by 10 bases and 6 bases, with 12 bases remaining between them. The CDR3 contains 12 residues. The germline V gene encodes CDR1 ENHRY and CDR2 SYGVKD. In DNA form, the CDR3 reads TGTGCCACCGTTTCGTTTTCCGGGGAGCTGTTTTTT. Protein: CATVSFSGELFF.

This clonotype was detected a few times. The chain couples TRBV5-6 to TRBJ2-3; D might be TRBD2 (6 bases). CDR1 and CDR2 from the germline V gene are SGHDT and YYEEEE. This CDR3 spans 14 amino acids. The V end lost 7 bases, the J end lost 1 base, and 13 bases lay between the germline ends. CDR3 region: CASGRDLRTDTQYF. As DNA, the CDR3 is TGTGCCAGCGGAAGGGACTTACGCACAGATACGCAGTATTTT.

There are a few counts of this clonotype. The V and J genes are TRBV7-9 and TRBJ1-1; 8 nucleotides agree with TRBD1. The trim removed 5 bases at V and 2 bases at J, leaving 10 bases unmatched. Germline V CDR1 and CDR2: SEHNR, FQNEAQ (reference sequence). The CDR3 spans 16 residues. In DNA, the CDR3 is TGTGCCAGCAGCCACCCACAGGGGGGATTCAACACTGAAGCTTTCTTT. It is translated as CASSHPQGGFNTEAFF.

This clonotype came up many times. V usage is TRBV27 and J usage is TRBJ2-3; 14 bases map to TRBD2. This CDR3 is built from 17 residues. Trimming removed 3 bases from V and 4 bases from J; junction bases left unmatched: 6. In germline, CDR1 is MNHEY, CDR2 SMNVEV (reference sequence). CDR3 bases: TGTGCCAGCAGTTTTCTGACTAGCGGGAGGGTCGCAGATACGCAGTATTTT. The encoded protein is CASSFLTSGRVADTQYF.

This clonotype turned up a few times. This CDR3 is CASSSSQGGWSAGELFF. The CDR3 coding sequence is TGTGCCAGCAGCTCCTCGCAGGGGGGCTGGTCTGCCGGGGAGCTGTTTTTT. The chain combines TRBV7-9 with TRBJ2-2, with D perhaps TRBD1 (7 bases). Germline V gene sequence: CDR1 SEHNR, CDR2 FQNEAQ (reference sequence). The CDR3 runs 17 residues. V was clipped by 4 bases and J by 6 bases, with 21 bases between them.

There are many counts of this clonotype. The rearrangement uses TRBV6-2 or TRBV6-3 and TRBJ2-7; 7 bases match TRBD2. Germline V gene data show CDR1 as MNHEY and CDR2 as SVGEGT. The junction had 9 bases not matched to a gene; V was cut back by 4 bases and J by 3 bases. The CDR3 covers 15 residues. CDR3 bases: TGTGCCAGCAGTTCCCTCGGGGGGATAGGCTACGAGCAGTACTTC. Amino acid sequence: CASSSLGGIGYEQYF.

The table lists this clonotype with many counts. V gene TRBV5-1 combines with J gene TRBJ2-3; perhaps TRBD2 as D (6 bases). Trimming cost V 3 bases and J 0 bases, with 11 bases left between them. Looked up from germline, CDR1 is SGHRS and CDR2 is YFSETQ. This CDR3 contains 15 residues. CDR3 nucleotides: TGCGCCAGCAGCTCGGCCGGGACTAGCACAGATACGCAGTATTTT. Amino acid sequence: CASSSAGTSTDTQYF.

There are many counts of this clonotype. The gene calls are TRBV7-2 and TRBJ2-1, with 9 bases fitting TRBD2. Germline values: CDR1 SGHTA, CDR2 FQGNSA. The CDR3 length is 16 residues. V shed 1 base, J shed 4 bases, and the junction held 5 bases outside the gene matches. The CDR3 protein is CASSLEVTSGYNEQFF. The CDR3 coding sequence is TGTGCCAGCAGCTTAGAAGTCACTAGCGGGTACAATGAGCAGTTCTTC. The full variable domain, with the rest looked up from reference TRBV7-2 and TRBJ2-1, is GAGVSQSPSNKVTEKGKDVELRCDPISGHTALYWYRQSLGQGLEFLIYFQGNSAPDKSGLPSDRFSAERTGGSVSTLTIQRTQQEDSAVYLCASSLEVTSGYNEQFFGPGTRLTVL.

This clonotype was counted many times. The chain uses TRBV11-2 and TRBJ2-7; tentative D call: TRBD2 (8 bases). Between the trimmed V and J ends, which lost 5 bases and 3 bases, there was a span of 26 bases. The CDR3 runs 18 residues. CDR1 is SGHAT and CDR2 is FQNNGV in the germline V gene. For the CDR3, the DNA is TGTGCCAGCAGCGCCAGGGGGTCTACTAGCGGATTGGGCTACGAGCAGTACTTC. Its protein product is CASSARGSTSGLGYEQYF.

This clonotype was detected only a few times. This chain joins TRBV20-1 and TRBJ2-3; D perhaps matches TRBD2 (7 bases). V was shortened by 6 bases and J by 0 bases, with 16 bases between the two germline ends. This CDR3 comprises 15 residues. Germline CDR1 DFQATT, CDR2 SNEGSKA (reference sequence). In nucleotides, the CDR3 is TGCAGTGCGGGAGGGGGGGCGCGGAGCACAGATACGCAGTATTTT. It encodes CSAGGGARSTDTQYF.

In this sample, this clonotype turned up many times. At one boundary the junction diverges from the germline segment, which might be a read error. The CDR3 region is CASSLTGDVQGTQYF. In nucleotides, the CDR3 is TGCGCCAGCAGCTTGACGGGGGACGTTCAAGGGACCCAGTACTTC. The V call is TRBV5-1, the J call TRBJ2-5; possibly TRBD2 for D (6 bases). CDR1 is SGHRS and CDR2 is YFSETQ in the germline V gene. This CDR3 contains 15 residues.

This clonotype was counted at least ten times. CDR3 in DNA: TGTGCCAGCAGCGTAGGATCAGGGCCCTACGAGCAGTACTTC. It yields the protein CASSVGSGPYEQYF. The V call is TRBV9, the J call TRBJ2-7; tentatively, D is TRBD1 (5 bases). This CDR3 comprises 14 residues. Germline-derived CDR1 and CDR2 are SGDLS and YYNGEE. The ends were cut back, 0 bases at V and 2 bases at J, with 9 bases in the middle.

There are a few counts of this clonotype. This chain uses TRBV3-1 with TRBJ2-3, with unresolved D. Germline lookup yields CDR1 LGHDT and CDR2 YNNKEL (reference sequence). The CDR3 loop spans 15 amino acids. V shed 1 base and J shed 5 bases, with 13 bases lying between them. CDR3 DNA sequence: TGTGCCAGCAGCCAAGGGACGGCCAAGAAAGATACGCAGTATTTT. Protein sequence: CASSQGTAKKDTQYF.

This clonotype was seen repeatedly, ten times or more. The chain joins TRBV7-9 to TRBJ2-1; TRBD2 matches at 10 bases. The CDR3 totals 13 residues. V lost 8 bases to trimming and J lost 9 bases; unmatched junction nucleotides: 7. The germline V gene has CDR1 SEHNR and CDR2 FQNEAQ (reference sequence). CDR3 sequence reads: CASFSGRGGEQFF. The CDR3, as DNA: TGTGCCAGCTTCAGCGGGAGGGGTGGTGAGCAGTTCTTC. Complete variable domain (other parts from reference TRBV7-9 and TRBJ2-1): DTGVSQNPRHKITKRGQNVTFRCDPISEHNRLYWYRQTLGQGPEFLTYFQNEAQLEKSRLLSDRFSAERPKGSFSTLEIQRTEQGDSAMYLCASFSGRGGEQFFGPGTRLTVL.

The chain combines TRBV6-1 with TRBJ1-6; 7 nucleotides agree with TRBD1. This CDR3 is 15 amino acids long. Germline CDR1 is MNHNS and CDR2 is SASEGT. V was pared by 3 bases and J by 8 bases, with 7 bases of the junction left unmatched. CDR3 nucleotides: TGTGCCAGCAGTGAGGGACAGCCACCATATTCACCCCTCCACTTT. It codes for CASSEGQPPYSPLHF.

This clonotype was seen ten or more times. The rearrangement joins TRBV5-1 to TRBJ2-1; TRBD2 aligns across 8 bases. Germline loops: CDR1 SGHRS, CDR2 YFSETQ. The CDR3 is 14 amino acids. After removal of 3 bases from V and 10 bases from J, the junction contained 9 bases not matched to a gene. CDR3 sequence reads: CASSSERELWEQFF. The CDR3 DNA follows: TGCGCCAGCAGCTCCGAGCGGGAGTTATGGGAGCAGTTCTTC.

Many counts were recorded for this clonotype. V and J are TRBV5-1 and TRBJ2-1, with 8 bases aligning to TRBD1. CDR1 is SGHRS and CDR2 is YFSETQ in the germline V gene. The CDR3 loop spans 17 amino acids. Germline trimming cut 3 bases from V and 4 bases from J; bases unmatched to any gene: 12. The CDR3 coding sequence is TGCGCCAGCAGCTCGGGCTTCGGACAGGGAGCGTACAATGAGCAGTTCTTC. Its protein is CASSSGFGQGAYNEQFF.

The chain recombines TRBV19 with TRBJ1-1, with a tentative D call TRBD1 (5 bases). The V gene lost 1 base and the J gene lost 1 base, with 10 bases spanning the gap. The CDR3 is made up of 15 amino acids. The V gene's germline CDR1 is LNHDA and CDR2 SQIVND (reference sequence). This CDR3 is CASSIAPGRNTEAFF. The DNA of the CDR3 is TGTGCCAGTAGTATAGCCCCAGGGAGGAACACTGAAGCTTTCTTT. The complete variable domain, with remaining parts taken from reference TRBV19 and TRBJ1-1, reads DGGITQSPKYLFRKEGQNVTLSCEQNLNHDAMYWYRQDPGQGLRLIYYSQIVNDFQKGDIAEGYSVSREKKESFPLTVTSAQKNPTAFYLCASSIAPGRNTEAFFGQGTRLTVV.

CDR3 nucleotides: TGTGCCAGCAGTTCAGGGGGCGCGATTGCGCAGTACTTC. Encoded protein: CASSSGGAIAQYF. The chain combines TRBV6-5 with TRBJ2-7; 8 bases map to TRBD1. This CDR3 is built from 13 residues. Trimming removed 4 bases from V and 9 bases from J; junction bases left unmatched: 8. Germline assignment: CDR1 MNHEY and CDR2 SVGAGI.

This clonotype appeared many times. The chain is built from TRBV7-2 and TRBJ2-4; TRBD2 matches at 8 bases. Germline CDR1 reads SGHTA; CDR2 reads FQGNSA. J was trimmed by 3 bases and V by 0 bases; bases with no gene match: 10. CDR3 size: 18 residues. DNA of the CDR3: TGTGCCAGCAGCTTAGCCAGCGGGAGTTTATTTGGCAAAAACATTCAGTACTTC. It encodes CASSLASGSLFGKNIQYF.

The chain has TRBV9 and TRBJ2-7; D remains ambiguous. The CDR3 runs 14 residues. Germline CDR1 and CDR2: SGDLS and YYNGEE. Trimming pared 3 bases from V and 0 bases from J, leaving 10 bases between. This CDR3 reads CASSGYLDSYEQYF. The DNA of the CDR3 is TGTGCCAGCAGCGGGTACTTAGACTCCTACGAGCAGTACTTC. The full variable domain, completed using reference TRBV9 and TRBJ2-7, is DSGVTQTPKHLITATGQRVTLRCSPRSGDLSVYWYQQSLDQGLQFLIQYYNGEERAKGNILERFSAQQFPDLHSELNLSSLELGDSALYFCASSGYLDSYEQYFGPGTRLTVT.

This clonotype was recorded at least ten times. J is TRBJ2-7 and V is TRBV3-1, with unresolved D. The V gene lost 3 bases and the J gene lost 7 bases, with 13 bases spanning the gap. The CDR3 has 13 amino acids. Germline V lookup: CDR1 LGHDT, CDR2 YNNKEL (reference sequence). The CDR3 DNA follows: TGTGCCAGCAGCCAGGACCAAGTTCGTGAGCAGTACTTC. Translated, it gives CASSQDQVREQYF.

This clonotype was recorded many times. The rearrangement joins TRBV12-3 or TRBV12-4 to TRBJ1-5; tentative D call: TRBD1 (5 bases). V gave up 3 bases and J gave up 3 bases, with 15 bases separating them. The CDR3 consists of 16 residues. In DNA, the CDR3 is TGTGCCAGCAGTTTCCTTGGGACGGGTATCAATCAGCCCCAGCATTTT. This translates into CASSFLGTGINQPQHF.

This clonotype was counted many times. A read error may explain this, as a much larger clone is one base away. The rearrangement links TRBV7-9 to TRBJ2-7; D could derive from TRBD1 or TRBD2 (6 bases each). In germline, CDR1 is SEHNR, CDR2 FQNEAQ (reference sequence). The CDR3 covers 13 residues. The V end lost 3 bases, the J end lost 3 bases, and 9 bases lay between the germline ends. In DNA, the CDR3 is TGTGCCAGCAGCTTTGAGGGGGGCTACGAGCAGTACTTC. It translates to CASSFEGGYEQYF.

This chain links TRBV6-2 or TRBV6-3 with TRBJ2-6, with TRBD2 matching 7 bases. V was pared by 2 bases and J by 2 bases, with 0 bases of the junction left unmatched. This CDR3 has 15 amino acids. Per germline, CDR1 MNHEY and CDR2 SVGEGT. CDR3 protein: CASSYAGAGANVLTF. In nucleotides, the CDR3 is TGTGCCAGCAGTTACGCGGGAGCTGGGGCCAACGTCCTGACTTTC.